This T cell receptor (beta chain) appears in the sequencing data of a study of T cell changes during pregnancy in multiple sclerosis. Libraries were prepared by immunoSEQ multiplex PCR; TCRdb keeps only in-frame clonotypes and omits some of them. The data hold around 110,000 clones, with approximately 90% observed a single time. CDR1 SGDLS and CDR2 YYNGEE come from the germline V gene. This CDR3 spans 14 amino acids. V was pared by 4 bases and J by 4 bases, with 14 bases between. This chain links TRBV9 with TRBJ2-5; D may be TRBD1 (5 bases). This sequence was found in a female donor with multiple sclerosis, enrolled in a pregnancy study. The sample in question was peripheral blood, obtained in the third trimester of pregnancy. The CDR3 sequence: CASSPHPRAETQYF. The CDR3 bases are TGTGCCAGCAGCCCTCACCCCAGGGCAGAGACCCAGTACTTC.